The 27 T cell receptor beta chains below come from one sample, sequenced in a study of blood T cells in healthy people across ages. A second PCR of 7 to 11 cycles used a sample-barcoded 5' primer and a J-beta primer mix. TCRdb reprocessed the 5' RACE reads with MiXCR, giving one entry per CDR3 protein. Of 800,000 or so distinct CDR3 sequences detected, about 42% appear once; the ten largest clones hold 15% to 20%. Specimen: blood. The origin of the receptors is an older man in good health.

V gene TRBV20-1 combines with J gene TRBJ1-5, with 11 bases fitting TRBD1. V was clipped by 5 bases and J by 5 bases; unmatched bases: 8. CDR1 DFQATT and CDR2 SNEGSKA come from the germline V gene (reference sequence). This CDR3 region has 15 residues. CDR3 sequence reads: CSARDRGTLYQPQHF. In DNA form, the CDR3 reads TGCAGTGCTCGGGACAGGGGGACCCTTTATCAGCCCCAGCATTTT.

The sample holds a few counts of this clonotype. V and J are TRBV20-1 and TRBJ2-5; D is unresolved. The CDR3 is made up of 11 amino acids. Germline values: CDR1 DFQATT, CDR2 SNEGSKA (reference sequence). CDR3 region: CSISRAETQYF. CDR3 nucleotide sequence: TGCAGCATCTCAAGGGCTGAGACCCAGTACTTC.

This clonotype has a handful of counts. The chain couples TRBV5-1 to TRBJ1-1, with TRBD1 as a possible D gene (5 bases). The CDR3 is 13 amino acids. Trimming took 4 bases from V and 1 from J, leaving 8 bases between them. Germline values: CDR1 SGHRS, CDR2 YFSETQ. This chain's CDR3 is CASSGGTNTEAFF. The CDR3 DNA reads TGCGCCAGCAGCGGAGGGACGAACACTGAAGCTTTCTTT.

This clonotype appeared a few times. Written as DNA, the CDR3 is TGTGCCAGCAGGACCGGGACAGGAACCACCCAGGAGTACTTC. Protein: CASRTGTGTTQEYF. The J gene is TRBJ2-7, the V gene TRBV12-3 or TRBV12-4; 8 bases are a match to TRBD1. The CDR3 has 14 amino acids. The J segment lost 11 bases and the V segment lost 6 bases, leaving 15 bases of the junction unmatched.

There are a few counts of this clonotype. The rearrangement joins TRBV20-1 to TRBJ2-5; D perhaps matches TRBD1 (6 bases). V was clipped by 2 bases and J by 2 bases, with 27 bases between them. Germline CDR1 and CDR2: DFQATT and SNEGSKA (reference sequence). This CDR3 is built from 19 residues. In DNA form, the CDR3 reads TGCAGTGCTAGATCCCCGCCTCACCAGGGGAGAAGCTTACAAGAGACCCAGTACTTC. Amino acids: CSARSPPHQGRSLQETQYF.

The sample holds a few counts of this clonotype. This CDR3 reads CASSYSTGRSEAFF. CDR3 bases: TGTGCCAGCAGTTACTCAACTGGGCGGTCGGAGGCTTTCTTT. V usage is TRBV6-2 or TRBV6-3 and J usage is TRBJ1-1, with D hard to call. The CDR3 runs to 14 residues. Germline V gene lookup returns CDR1 MNHEY and CDR2 SVGEGT. Trimming took off 0 bases at V and 11 bases at J, with 16 bases between the two ends.

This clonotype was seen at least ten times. The CDR3 nucleotides are TGCAGTGCTAGAGCCGCGGCACTAGCGTTTAATGAGCAGTTCTTC. Translating gives CSARAAALAFNEQFF. The rearrangement uses TRBV20-1 and TRBJ2-1, with TRBD2 identical over 7 bases. In germline, CDR1 is DFQATT, CDR2 SNEGSKA (reference sequence). This CDR3 region has 15 residues. Trimming at V came to 1 base and at J to 7 bases, leaving 10 bases not matched to a gene.

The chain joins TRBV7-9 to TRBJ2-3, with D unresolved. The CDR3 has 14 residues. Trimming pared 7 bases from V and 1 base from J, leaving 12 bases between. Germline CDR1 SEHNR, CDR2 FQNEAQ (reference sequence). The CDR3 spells CASTPPLRTDTQYF. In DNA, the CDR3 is TGTGCCAGCACCCCTCCCCTCCGCACAGATACGCAGTATTTT. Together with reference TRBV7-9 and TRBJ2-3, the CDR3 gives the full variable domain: DTGVSQNPRHKITKRGQNVTFRCDPISEHNRLYWYRQTLGQGPEFLTYFQNEAQLEKSRLLSDRFSAERPKGSFSTLEIQRTEQGDSAMYLCASTPPLRTDTQYFGPGTRLTVL.

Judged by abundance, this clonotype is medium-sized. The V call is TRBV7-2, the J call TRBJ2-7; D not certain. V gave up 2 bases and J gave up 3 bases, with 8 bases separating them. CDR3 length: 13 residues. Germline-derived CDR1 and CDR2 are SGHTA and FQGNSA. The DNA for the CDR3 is TGTGCCAGCAGCTTAAACGACGGCTACGAGCAGTACTTC. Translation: CASSLNDGYEQYF.

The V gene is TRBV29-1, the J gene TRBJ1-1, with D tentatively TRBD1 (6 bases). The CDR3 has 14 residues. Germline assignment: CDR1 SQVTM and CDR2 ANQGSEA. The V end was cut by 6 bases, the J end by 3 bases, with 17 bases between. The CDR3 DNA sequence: TGCAGCGTGGGTCCTGGGGGGCTAGACACTGAAGCTTTCTTT. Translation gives CSVGPGGLDTEAFF.

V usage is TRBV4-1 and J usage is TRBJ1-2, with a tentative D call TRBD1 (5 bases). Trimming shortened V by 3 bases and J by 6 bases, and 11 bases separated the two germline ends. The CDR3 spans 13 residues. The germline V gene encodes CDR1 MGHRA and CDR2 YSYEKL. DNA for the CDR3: TGCGCCAGCAGCCAGATCGGGGCCGATGGCTACACCTTC. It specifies CASSQIGADGYTF.

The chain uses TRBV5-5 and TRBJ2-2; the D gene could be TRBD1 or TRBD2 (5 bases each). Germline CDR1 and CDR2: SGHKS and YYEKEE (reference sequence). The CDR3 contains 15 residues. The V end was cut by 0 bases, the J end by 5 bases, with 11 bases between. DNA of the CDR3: TGTGCCAGCAGCTTGGTGGGACGGCGGACCGGGGAGCTGTTTTTT. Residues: CASSLVGRRTGELFF.

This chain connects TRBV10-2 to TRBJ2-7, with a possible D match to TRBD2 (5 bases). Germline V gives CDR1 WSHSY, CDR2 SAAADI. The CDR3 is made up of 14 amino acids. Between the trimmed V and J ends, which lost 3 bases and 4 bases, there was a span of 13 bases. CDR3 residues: CASSEVGKGYEQYF. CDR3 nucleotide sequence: TGCGCCAGCAGTGAAGTCGGGAAGGGTTACGAGCAGTACTTC.

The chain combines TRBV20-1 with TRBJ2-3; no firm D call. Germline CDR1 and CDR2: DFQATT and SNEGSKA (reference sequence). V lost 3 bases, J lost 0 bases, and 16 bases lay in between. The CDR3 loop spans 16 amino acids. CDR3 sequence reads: CSARVRRPSSTDTQYF. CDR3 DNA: TGCAGTGCTAGGGTGAGGCGGCCTTCTAGCACAGATACGCAGTATTTT.

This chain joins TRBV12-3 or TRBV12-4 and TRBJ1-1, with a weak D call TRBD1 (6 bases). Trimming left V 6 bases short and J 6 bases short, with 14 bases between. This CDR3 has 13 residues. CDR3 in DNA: TGTGCCAGCAGGGAGGGGGAGGGGGCTGAAGCTTTCTTT. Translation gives CASREGEGAEAFF.

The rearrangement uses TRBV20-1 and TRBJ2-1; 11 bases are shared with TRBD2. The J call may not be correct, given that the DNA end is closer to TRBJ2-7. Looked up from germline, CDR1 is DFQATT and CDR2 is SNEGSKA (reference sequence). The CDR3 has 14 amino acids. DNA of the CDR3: TGCAGTGCCCTACTAACTAGCGGGGGTTACGAGCAGTACTTC. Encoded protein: CSALLTSGGYEQYF.

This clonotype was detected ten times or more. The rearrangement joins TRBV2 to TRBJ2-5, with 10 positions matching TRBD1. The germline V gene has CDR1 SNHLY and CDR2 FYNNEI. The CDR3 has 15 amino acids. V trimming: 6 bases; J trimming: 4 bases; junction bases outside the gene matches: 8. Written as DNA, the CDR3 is TGTGCCAGCAGCCTCGGGACAGGGGACTTAGAGACCCAGTACTTC. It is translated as CASSLGTGDLETQYF.

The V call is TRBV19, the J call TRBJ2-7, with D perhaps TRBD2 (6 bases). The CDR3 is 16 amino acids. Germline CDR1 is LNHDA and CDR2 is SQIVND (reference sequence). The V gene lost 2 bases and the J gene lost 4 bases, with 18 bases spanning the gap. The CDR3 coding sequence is TGTGCCAGTAGTATATCTTTGACTAGACCTCCGTACGAGCAGTACTTC. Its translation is CASSISLTRPPYEQYF.

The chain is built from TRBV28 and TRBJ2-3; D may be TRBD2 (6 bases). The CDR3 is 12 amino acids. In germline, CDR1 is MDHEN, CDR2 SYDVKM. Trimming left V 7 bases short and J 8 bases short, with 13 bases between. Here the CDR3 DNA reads TGTGCCAGCAAACAGCGGGCGGTTACGCAGTATTTT. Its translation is CASKQRAVTQYF.

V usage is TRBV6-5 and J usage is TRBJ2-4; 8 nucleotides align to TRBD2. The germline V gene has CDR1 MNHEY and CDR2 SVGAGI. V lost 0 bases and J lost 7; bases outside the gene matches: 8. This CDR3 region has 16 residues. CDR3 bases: TGTGCCAGCAGTTACTCGAAACTAGCGGTTAACAACATTCAGTACTTC. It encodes CASSYSKLAVNNIQYF.

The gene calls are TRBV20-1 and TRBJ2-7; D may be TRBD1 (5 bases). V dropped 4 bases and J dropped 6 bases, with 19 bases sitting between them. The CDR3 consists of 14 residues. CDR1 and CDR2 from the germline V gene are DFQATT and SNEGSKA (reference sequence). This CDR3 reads CSANRGQGAAEQYF. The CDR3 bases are TGCAGTGCTAACCGCGGCCAAGGGGCAGCCGAGCAGTACTTC.

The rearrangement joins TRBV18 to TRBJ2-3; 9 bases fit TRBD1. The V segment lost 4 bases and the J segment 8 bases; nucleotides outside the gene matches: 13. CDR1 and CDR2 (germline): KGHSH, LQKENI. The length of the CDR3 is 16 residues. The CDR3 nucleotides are TGTGCCAGCTCACTGCCGGGACAGGGAGGAAGAGTTACGCAGTATTTT. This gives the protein CASSLPGQGGRVTQYF.

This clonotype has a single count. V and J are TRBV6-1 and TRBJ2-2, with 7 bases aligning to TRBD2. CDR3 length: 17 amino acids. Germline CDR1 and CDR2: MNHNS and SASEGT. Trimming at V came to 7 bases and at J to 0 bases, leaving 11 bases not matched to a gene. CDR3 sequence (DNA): TGTGCCAGCACTCGAACTCCTAGCGGATCGAACACCGGGGAGCTGTTTTTT. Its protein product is CASTRTPSGSNTGELFF.

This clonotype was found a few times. The CDR3 coding sequence is TGTGCCACCAGTGACCCTGGAAGGACAGCCGACGAGACCCAGTACTTC. The encoded protein is CATSDPGRTADETQYF. The chain uses TRBV24-1 and TRBJ2-5, with D possibly TRBD1 on 6 matching bases. The CDR3 sequence is 16 residues long. V was cut by 4 bases and J by 5 bases, with 19 bases left in between. Per germline, CDR1 KGHDR and CDR2 SFDVKD.

DNA of the CDR3: TGTGCCAGCAGCGTATACCAGGCGAGCTCTGGAAACACCATATATTTT. Translation: CASSVYQASSGNTIYF. The V gene is TRBV2, the J gene TRBJ1-3, with D unclear. Trimming shortened V by 6 bases and J by 0 bases, and 15 bases separated the two germline ends. The germline CDR1 and CDR2 sequences are SNHLY and FYNNEI. This CDR3 spans 16 amino acids.

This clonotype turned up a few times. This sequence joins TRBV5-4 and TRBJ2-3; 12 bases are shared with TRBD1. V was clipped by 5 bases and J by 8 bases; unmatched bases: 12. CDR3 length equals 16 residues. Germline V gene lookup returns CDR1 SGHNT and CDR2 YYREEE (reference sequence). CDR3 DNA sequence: TGTGCCAGCAGAGCCGGGACAGGGGGCTCCGGAGGTACGCAGTATTTT. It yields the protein CASRAGTGGSGGTQYF.

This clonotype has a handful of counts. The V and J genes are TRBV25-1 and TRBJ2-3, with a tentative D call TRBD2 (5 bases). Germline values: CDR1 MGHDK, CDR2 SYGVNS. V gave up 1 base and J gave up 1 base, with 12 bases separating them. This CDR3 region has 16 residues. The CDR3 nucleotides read TGTGCCAGCAGTGAATTCCAGCGGCAAGGCACAGATACGCAGTATTTT. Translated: CASSEFQRQGTDTQYF.